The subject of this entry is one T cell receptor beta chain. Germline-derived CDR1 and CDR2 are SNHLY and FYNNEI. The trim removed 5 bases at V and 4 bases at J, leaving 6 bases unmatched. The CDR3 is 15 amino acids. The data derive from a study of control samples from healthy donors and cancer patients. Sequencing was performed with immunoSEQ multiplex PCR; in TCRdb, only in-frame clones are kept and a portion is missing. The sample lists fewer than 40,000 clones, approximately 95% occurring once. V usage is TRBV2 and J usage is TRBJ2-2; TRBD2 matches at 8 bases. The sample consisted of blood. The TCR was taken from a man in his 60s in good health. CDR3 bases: TGTGCCAGCAGTCGTAGCGGGGTGAGCACCGGGGAGCTGTTTTTT. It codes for CASSRSGVSTGELFF.